This paragraph covers one T cell receptor beta chain sequence. The target antigen is unknown. V lost 2 bases and J lost 4, with 9 bases in between. The CDR3 consists of 14 residues. Germline V gives CDR1 KGHSH, CDR2 LQKENI. Using immunoSEQ multiplex PCR, the repertoire was profiled, and TCRdb retains in-frame clones only, with some absent. The profile shows 5,500 to 8,000 clones, roughly 80% of them singletons. This record belongs to a study of chemoradiotherapy in HPV16-positive cancers. Findings and caveats of the study: HPV-specific T cells were functionally defined from only two HPV16-positive patients.

The gene calls are TRBV18 and TRBJ2-1; no clear D. Specimen collection occurred from a patient who underwent chemoradiotherapy. The receptor was isolated from a human donor with HPV-associated anogenital cancer. The CDR3 protein is CASSPTEVYNEQFF. In nucleotides, the CDR3 is TGTGCCAGCTCACCAACTGAGGTTTACAATGAGCAGTTCTTC.